This T cell receptor (beta chain) emerged from a study of T cell changes during pregnancy in multiple sclerosis. Clones were read by immunoSEQ multiplex PCR, and TCRdb kept only the in-frame ones, dropping some. The data contain 20,000 to 25,000 clones, about 82% of them seen just once; the ten biggest clones take up 15% to 18%. Trimming stripped 4 bases from V and 6 bases from J, with 12 bases between. The V gene's germline CDR1 is PRHDT and CDR2 FYEKMQ (reference sequence). The CDR3 consists of 14 residues. The receptor comes from a female donor in good health, enrolled as a control in a pregnancy study. This specimen consisted of CD8+ T cells from peripheral blood mononuclear cells, obtained in the first trimester of pregnancy. The chain combines TRBV13 with TRBJ2-2; tentative D call: TRBD2 (6 bases). The CDR3 is CASSSGLSPGELFF. As DNA, the CDR3 is TGTGCCAGCAGCTCGGGACTCTCCCCCGGGGAGCTGTTTTTT.